This is a list of T cell receptor beta chains from one sample in a study of blood T cells in healthy people across ages. TCRdb analysed the 5' RACE reads with MiXCR anew, one entry per CDR3 protein. In the table there are fewer than 2,000,000 distinct CDR3 sequences, about two fifths of which are singletons. Specimen: blood. These receptors originate from a human donor in good health. The CDR3 runs from the conserved cysteine through the conserved F or W. A D gene is named only where the DNA matches it firmly. Size values are once, few and many counts, or a class for expanded clones, and some rows have none.

NA,TRBV4-3,few,TRBJ2-7,14,TGCGCCAGCAGCCAAGATTGGTCGGAGGACGAGCAGTACTTC,CASSQDWSEDEQYF
NA,TRBV7-9,few,TRBJ1-1,13,TGTGCCAGCAGCTTAGATCCGGACCTAGAAGCTTTCTTT,CASSLDPDLEAFF
TRBD2,TRBV11-2,NA,TRBJ2-1,18,TGTGCCAGCAGCTTAGACGAGAGAGCGGGGGCCGCGTACAATGAGCAGTTCTTC,CASSLDERAGAAYNEQFF
NA,TRBV14,NA,TRBJ2-3,16,TGTGCCAGCAGCCACATGTGGGGCCAGGGGAAAGATACGCAGTATTTT,CASSHMWGQGKDTQYF
TRBD1,TRBV28,NA,TRBJ1-5,15,TGTGCCAGCAGTCCATTGGGACAGGAAGATCAGCCCCAGCATTTT,CASSPLGQEDQPQHF
NA,TRBV5-6,few,TRBJ2-1,15,TGTGCCAGCAGGTTAGGAGGGGGCATCTTATTCGAGCAGTTCTTC,CASRLGGGILFEQFF
TRBD1,TRBV15,NA,TRBJ2-1,16,TGTGCCACCAGCAAAACTTCAGGGGGCCCCTACAATGAGCAGTTCTTC,CATSKTSGGPYNEQFF
TRBD2,TRBV7-2,few,TRBJ2-1,15,TGTGCCAGCAGCTTAGAGAGCGGGGGGTACAATGAGCAGTTCTTC,CASSLESGGYNEQFF
TRBD1,TRBV6-5,few,TRBJ2-7,15,TGTGCCAGCAGTTACGGGGGACAGCCCGTAAACGAGCAGTACTTC,CASSYGGQPVNEQYF
TRBD1,TRBV7-9,NA,TRBJ1-5,16,TGTGCCAGCAGCCCTACCGGGACAGGGCCCACCGGGACCCAGCATTTT,CASSPTGTGPTGTQHF
TRBD1,TRBV6-2/TRBV6-3,NA,TRBJ2-3,15,TGTGCCAGCAGTCGCCAGGACAGGGAAACAGATACGCAGTATTTT,CASSRQDRETDTQYF
NA,TRBV6-1,NA,TRBJ1-6,14,TGTGCCAGCATGGGACCGAATTATAATTCACCCCTCCACTTT,CASMGPNYNSPLHF
NA,TRBV7-2,NA,TRBJ1-4,15,TGTGCCAGCGGTGGGACCAGGGGACCTAGCGTAAAACTGTTTTTT,CASGGTRGPSVKLFF
NA,TRBV4-3,NA,TRBJ1-6,18,TGCGCCAGCAGCCAAGATGAGGGGAGAGTTTCCTATAATTCACCCCTCCACTTT,CASSQDEGRVSYNSPLHF
TRBD2,TRBV4-1,few,TRBJ2-1,18,TGCGCCAGCAGCCCCGGGACTAGCGGGGGGGGTTTCTACAATGAGCAGTTCTTC,CASSPGTSGGGFYNEQFF
NA,TRBV4-1,few,TRBJ2-1,16,TGCGCCAGCAACCAAGGTCTTCGTCCCCTGGGTAATGAGCAGTTCTTC,CASNQGLRPLGNEQFF
TRBD2,TRBV20-1,many,TRBJ2-1,16,TGCAGTGCTGAAGATCCGGGACTAGCGGGGGGTAATGAGCAGTTCTTC,CSAEDPGLAGGNEQFF
NA,TRBV12-3/TRBV12-4,NA,TRBJ1-4,14,TGTGCCAGCAGCACCACAGGGAGGGTTGAAAAACTGTTTTTT,CASSTTGRVEKLFF
NA,TRBV28,NA,TRBJ2-1,17,TGTGCCAGCAGTTTATCTACTAGCCGATATTCCTACAATGAGCAGTTCTTC,CASSLSTSRYSYNEQFF
NA,TRBV2,NA,TRBJ2-7,14,TGTGCCAGCAGTGACAGGGAACCTATTTACGAGCAGTACTTC,CASSDREPIYEQYF
NA,TRBV11-2,few,TRBJ2-4,16,TGTGCCAGCACCCTCGAGAGGGGGGTAGCCAAAAACATTCAGTACTTC,CASTLERGVAKNIQYF
TRBD1,TRBV29-1,NA,TRBJ2-3,15,TGCAGCGGGGGACAGACTCTACAAAGCACAGATACGCAGTATTTT,CSGGQTLQSTDTQYF
TRBD2,TRBV7-2,NA,TRBJ2-3,18,TGTGCCAGCAGCTCCTTCCTACTAGCGGGGGGGTCCACAGATACGCAGTATTTT,CASSSFLLAGGSTDTQYF
NA,TRBV29-1,NA,TRBJ2-3,15,TGCAGCGTTGAACCCTTATCCGGCACCACAGATACGCAGTATTTT,CSVEPLSGTTDTQYF
NA,TRBV20-1,few,TRBJ2-1,16,TGCAGTGCAAAGGTAGTTCGGGGTAGAGGCTACAATGAGCAGTTCTTC,CSAKVVRGRGYNEQFF